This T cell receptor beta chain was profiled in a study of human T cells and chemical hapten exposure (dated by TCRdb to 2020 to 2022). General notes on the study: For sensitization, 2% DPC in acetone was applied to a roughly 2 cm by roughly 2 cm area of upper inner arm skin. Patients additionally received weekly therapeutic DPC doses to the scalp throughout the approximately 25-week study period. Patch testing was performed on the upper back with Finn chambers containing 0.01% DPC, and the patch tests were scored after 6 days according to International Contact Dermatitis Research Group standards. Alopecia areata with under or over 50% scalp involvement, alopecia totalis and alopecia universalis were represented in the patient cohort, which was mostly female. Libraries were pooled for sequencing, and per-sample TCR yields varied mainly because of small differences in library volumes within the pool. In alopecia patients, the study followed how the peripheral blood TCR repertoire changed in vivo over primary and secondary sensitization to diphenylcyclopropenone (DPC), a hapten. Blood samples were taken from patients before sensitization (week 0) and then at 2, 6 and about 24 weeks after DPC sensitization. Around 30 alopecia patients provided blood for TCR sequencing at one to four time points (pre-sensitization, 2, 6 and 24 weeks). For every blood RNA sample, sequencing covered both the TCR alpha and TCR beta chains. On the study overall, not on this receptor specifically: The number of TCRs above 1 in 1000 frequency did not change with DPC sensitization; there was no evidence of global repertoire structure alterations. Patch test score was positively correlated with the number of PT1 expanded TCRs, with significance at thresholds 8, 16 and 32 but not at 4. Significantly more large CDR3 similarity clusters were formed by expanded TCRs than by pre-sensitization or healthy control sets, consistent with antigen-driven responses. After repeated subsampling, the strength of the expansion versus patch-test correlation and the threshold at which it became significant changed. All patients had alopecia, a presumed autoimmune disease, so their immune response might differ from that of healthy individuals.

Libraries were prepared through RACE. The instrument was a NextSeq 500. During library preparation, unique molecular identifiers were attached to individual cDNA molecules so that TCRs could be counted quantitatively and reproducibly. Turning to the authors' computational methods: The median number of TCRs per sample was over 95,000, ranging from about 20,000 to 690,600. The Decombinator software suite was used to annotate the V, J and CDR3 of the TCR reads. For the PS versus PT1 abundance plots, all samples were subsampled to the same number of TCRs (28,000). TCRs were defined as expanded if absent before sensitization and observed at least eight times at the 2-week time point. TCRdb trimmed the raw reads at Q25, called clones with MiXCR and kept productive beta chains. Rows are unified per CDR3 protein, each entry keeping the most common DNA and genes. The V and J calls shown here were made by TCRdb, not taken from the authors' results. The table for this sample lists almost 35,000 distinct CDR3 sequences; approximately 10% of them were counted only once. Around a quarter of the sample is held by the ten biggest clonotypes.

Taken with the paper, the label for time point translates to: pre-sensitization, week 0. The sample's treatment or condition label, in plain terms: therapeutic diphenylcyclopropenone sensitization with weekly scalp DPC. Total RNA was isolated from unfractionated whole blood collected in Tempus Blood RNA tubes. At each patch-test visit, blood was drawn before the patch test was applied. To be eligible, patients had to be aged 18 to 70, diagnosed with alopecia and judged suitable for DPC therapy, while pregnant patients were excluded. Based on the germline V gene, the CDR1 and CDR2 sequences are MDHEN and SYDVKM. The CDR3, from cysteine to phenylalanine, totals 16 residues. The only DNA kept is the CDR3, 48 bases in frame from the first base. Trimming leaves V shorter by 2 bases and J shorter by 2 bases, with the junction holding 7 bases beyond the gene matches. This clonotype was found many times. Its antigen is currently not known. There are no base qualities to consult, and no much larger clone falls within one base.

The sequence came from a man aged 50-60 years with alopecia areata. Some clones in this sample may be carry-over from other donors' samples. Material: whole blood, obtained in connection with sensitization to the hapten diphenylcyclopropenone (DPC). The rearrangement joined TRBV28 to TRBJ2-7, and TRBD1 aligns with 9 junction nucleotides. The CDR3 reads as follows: CASSLGTGYLPYEQYF. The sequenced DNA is TGTGCCAGCAGTTTAGGGACAGGGTACCTCCCCTACGAGCAGTACTTC.